Given below is one T cell receptor (beta chain) in context. This sample was included in a study of blood T cell repertoires in COVID-19. Study overall: PBMCs, B-cell-depleted T cells, or T cells were the source of the cDNA or gDNA that made up the material.

Per the germline V gene, CDR1 is MNHEY and CDR2 is SVGAGI. The CDR3 is 14 residues long. V was pared by 7 bases and J by 4 bases, with 13 bases between. Per the original data handling: Reference gene primer amplification in the assay estimated nucleated cell counts. Here immunoSEQ multiplex PCR was the method, and the copy in TCRdb shows in-frame clones only, minus some. V and J calls and clone size come straight from that table; D and trimming were deduced from the DNA. The sample has about 98,000 clones; roughly 86% are singletons. The chain combines TRBV6-5 with TRBJ1-4; D perhaps matches TRBD1 (5 bases). Sequencing was done on a sample of peripheral blood. This receptor was obtained from a man aged 50 to 59 with active or convalescent COVID-19. The CDR3 DNA follows: TGTGCCAGCAAGGTCGGCAGGGTTAATGAAAAACTGTTTTTT. It specifies CASKVGRVNEKLFF.